Listed here are 4 T cell receptor beta chains from one sample, sequenced in a study of shared clonotypes between healthy human individuals. The repertoire was sequenced with immunoSEQ multiplex PCR; TCRdb's copy has only in-frame clones and lacks some. This table holds 2 million or so clones, 90% to 95% found once. Sequencing was performed on naive CD4+ T cells sorted from blood. Subset meaning: CD45RA+ positively selected. These receptors came from a man aged 18 to 30 in good health.

The CDR3 protein is CASSPIGTSEAFF. CDR3 DNA: TGTGCCAGCAGTCCCATCGGGACCTCTGAAGCTTTCTTT. The chain is built from TRBV27 and TRBJ1-1, with D possibly being TRBD1 (5 bases). V dropped 5 bases and J dropped 6 bases, with 13 bases sitting between them. Germline V gives CDR1 MNHEY, CDR2 SMNVEV (reference sequence). This CDR3 comprises 13 residues.

V gene TRBV11-2 combines with J gene TRBJ1-3; D is unclear. The germline gives CDR1 SGHAT, CDR2 FQNNGV. The V end lost 6 bases, the J end lost 0 bases, and 12 bases lay between the germline ends. This CDR3 is 15 amino acids long. CDR3: CASSQPGFSGNTIYF. The CDR3 nucleotides are TGTGCCAGCAGTCAACCAGGTTTCTCTGGAAACACCATATATTTT. The full variable domain, completed using reference TRBV11-2 and TRBJ1-3, is EAGVAQSPRYKIIEKRQSVAFWCNPISGHATLYWYQQILGQGPKLLIQFQNNGVVDDSQLPKDRFSAERLKGVDSTLKIQPAKLEDSAVYLCASSQPGFSGNTIYFGEGSWLTVV.

V and J are TRBV5-1 and TRBJ1-1; D call uncertain. This CDR3 spans 14 amino acids. Per germline, CDR1 SGHRS and CDR2 YFSETQ. The V and J ends lost 1 base and 3 bases respectively, with 10 bases between them. The CDR3 spells CASSLLSVDTEAFF. CDR3 sequence (DNA): TGCGCCAGCAGCTTGTTATCTGTAGACACTGAAGCTTTCTTT.

The chain couples TRBV29-1 to TRBJ1-2; 12 positions agree with TRBD1. The germline CDR1 and CDR2 sequences are SQVTM and ANQGSEA. The V segment lost 7 bases and the J segment 7 bases; nucleotides outside the gene matches: 10. The CDR3 is made up of 14 amino acids. For the CDR3, the DNA is TGCAGCGCTCCACTCTCGGGACAGGGGGCTGGCTACACCTTC. This gives the protein CSAPLSGQGAGYTF.